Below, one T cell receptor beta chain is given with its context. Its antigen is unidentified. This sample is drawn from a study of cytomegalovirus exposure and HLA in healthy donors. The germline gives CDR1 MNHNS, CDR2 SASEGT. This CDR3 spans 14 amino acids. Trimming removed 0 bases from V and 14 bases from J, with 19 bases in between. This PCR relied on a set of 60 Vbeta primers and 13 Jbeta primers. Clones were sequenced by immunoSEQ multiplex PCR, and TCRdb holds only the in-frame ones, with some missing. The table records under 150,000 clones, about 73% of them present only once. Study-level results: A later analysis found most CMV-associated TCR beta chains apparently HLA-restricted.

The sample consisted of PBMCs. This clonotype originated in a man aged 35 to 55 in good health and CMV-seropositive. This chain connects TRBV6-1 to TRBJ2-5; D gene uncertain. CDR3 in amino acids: CASSEALNGSPLYF. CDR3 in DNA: TGTGCCAGCAGTGAAGCACTAAACGGGTCTCCCCTATACTTC.